This TCR beta chain was obtained from a study of neurological immune-mediated disorders. This clonotype was seen many times. TCRdb re-analysed the 5' RACE reads in MiXCR, keeping a single row per CDR3 protein. Of 130,000 or so distinct CDR3 sequences in the sample, roughly 3.1% are singletons; the top ten hold over 1%. The sample consisted of PBMCs. The sequence derives from a woman in her 30s with multiple sclerosis.

CDR3 nucleotide sequence: TGCAGCGTCACAGGGGACTCCCAAGAGACCCAGTACTTC. Its protein is CSVTGDSQETQYF. V is TRBV29-1 and J is TRBJ2-5; D is possibly TRBD1 (7 bases). Trimming took 6 bases from V and 1 from J, leaving 12 bases between them. Germline values: CDR1 SQVTM, CDR2 ANQGSEA. There are 13 residues in the CDR3. The entire variable domain, with the rest obtained from reference TRBV29-1 and TRBJ2-5, is as follows: SAVISQKPSRDICQRGTSLTIQCQVDSQVTMMFWYRQQPGQSLTLIATANQGSEATYESGFVIDKFPISRPNLTFSTLTVSNMSPEDSSIYLCSVTGDSQETQYFGPGTRLLVL.